These 10 T cell receptor beta chains were all obtained from the same sample, sequenced in a study of shared clonotypes between healthy human individuals. TCRdb's table, derived via immunoSEQ multiplex PCR, lists solely in-frame clones and lacks some. The data hold 450,000 to 650,000 clones, with roughly four fifths observed a single time. Sequencing was done on a sample of PBMCs. The receptor set was obtained from a woman in her thirties or forties in good health. Some clones in this sample may be carry-over from other donors' samples.

The V and J genes are TRBV18 and TRBJ2-1, with 12 bases matching TRBD2. The CDR3 contains 16 residues. The junction had 4 bases not matched to a gene; V was cut back by 3 bases and J by 4 bases. Germline V gene data show CDR1 as KGHSH and CDR2 as LQKENI. CDR3 in DNA: TGTGCCAGCTCACCGGGGACTAGCGGGTTATACAATGAGCAGTTCTTC. Encoded protein: CASSPGTSGLYNEQFF.

The sample holds one count of this clone. The chain uses TRBV28 and TRBJ2-7; the match to TRBD2 covers 9 bases. Germline CDR1 is MDHEN and CDR2 is SYDVKM. V trimming: 6 bases; J trimming: 6 bases; junction bases outside the gene matches: 9. The CDR3 has 14 amino acids. For the CDR3, the DNA is TGTGCCAGCAGCTCTCTAGCGGGAATAGGCGAGCAGTACTTC. Encoded protein: CASSSLAGIGEQYF.

This clone was observed a handful of times. This chain joins TRBV4-2 and TRBJ2-2; D tentatively reads TRBD1 or TRBD2 (6 bases each). V was cut by 3 bases and J by 4 bases, with 12 bases left in between. Germline CDR1 is LGHNA and CDR2 is YNFKEQ. The CDR3 runs to 15 residues. The CDR3 protein is CASSHVGGLTGELFF. The DNA of the CDR3 is TGTGCCAGCAGCCACGTTGGGGGGCTCACCGGGGAGCTGTTTTTT.

This clone was recorded many times. DNA of the CDR3: TGTGCCAGCAGTGGGACAGGAAACGACTATGGCTACACCTTC. Amino acids: CASSGTGNDYGYTF. The J gene is TRBJ1-2, the V gene TRBV25-1; TRBD1 matches 7 bases. V shed 4 bases, J shed 3 bases, and the junction held 5 bases outside the gene matches. The CDR3 has 14 residues. CDR1 is MGHDK, CDR2 SYGVNS, per germline.

This clone appeared many times. Other DNA sequences in the sample encode the same CDR3. The gene calls are TRBV7-9 and TRBJ2-7, with a weak D call TRBD1 (5 bases). The CDR3 has 14 amino acids. V gave up 1 base and J gave up 5 bases, with 12 bases separating them. Germline CDR1 SEHNR, CDR2 FQNEAQ (reference sequence). The CDR3: CASSLGQGRNEQYF. The CDR3 DNA follows: TGTGCCAGCAGCTTAGGGCAGGGCAGGAACGAGCAGTACTTC.

This clone came up a few times. V gene TRBV30 combines with J gene TRBJ2-5; perhaps TRBD1 as D (6 bases). The CDR3 covers 15 residues. The germline V gene has CDR1 GTSNPN and CDR2 SVGIG (reference sequence). V gave up 4 bases and J gave up 5 bases, with 20 bases separating them. The CDR3: CAWNYGTPISETQYF. CDR3 DNA: TGTGCCTGGAACTACGGGACACCGATTAGCGAGACCCAGTACTTC.

For this clone: Distinct nucleotide sequences in the sample also encode this CDR3. The V and J genes are TRBV18 and TRBJ1-4; D remains unclear. V gave up 2 bases and J gave up 0 bases, with 10 bases separating them. CDR1 is KGHSH, CDR2 LQKENI, per germline. The CDR3 totals 16 residues. This CDR3 reads CASSPFTATTNEKLFF. The CDR3 DNA is TGTGCCAGCTCACCATTTACAGCTACAACTAATGAAAAACTGTTTTTT.

J is TRBJ2-7 and V is TRBV7-9; D remains unclear. Germline V CDR1 and CDR2: SEHNR, FQNEAQ (reference sequence). This CDR3 spans 13 amino acids. Trimming removed 1 base at V and 4 bases at J, with 8 bases between. CDR3 amino acids: CASSLEYQYEQYF. CDR3 bases: TGTGCCAGCAGCTTAGAATACCAATACGAGCAGTACTTC.

The chain couples TRBV10-3 to TRBJ1-4; 8 nucleotides line up with TRBD1. The CDR3 is made up of 14 amino acids. Germline-derived CDR1 and CDR2 are ENHRY and SYGVKD. The ends lost 2 bases at V and 8 bases at J; junction bases unmatched: 4. The CDR3 here is CAISEDRGKEKLFF. The CDR3, as DNA: TGTGCCATCAGTGAGGACAGGGGCAAGGAAAAACTGTTTTTT.

The chain uses TRBV4-2 and TRBJ2-3; 7 bases map to TRBD1. The CDR3 runs to 17 residues. V shed 0 bases, J shed 0 bases, and the junction held 6 bases outside the gene matches. CDR1 is LGHNA and CDR2 is YNFKEQ in the germline V gene. In DNA form, the CDR3 reads TGTGCCAGCAGCCAAGACTCGGACAGGACAAGCACAGATACGCAGTATTTT. Amino acids: CASSQDSDRTSTDTQYF.